This paragraph covers one T cell receptor beta chain sequence. The sample carries other DNA sequences with the same CDR3. Terminally differentiated effector memory CD45RA+ cells were excluded from the naive CD8 cells, which were CD45RO-negative and positively selected for CCR7. Sequencing used immunoSEQ multiplex PCR; TCRdb keeps in-frame clones, though not all of them. The sample holds 2 million to 2.5 million clones, approximately 94% seen once. The CDR3 totals 12 residues. The V end lost 1 base, the J end lost 6 bases, and 7 bases lay between the germline ends. Germline V gives CDR1 LNHDA, CDR2 SQIVND (reference sequence). These data are taken from a study of shared clonotypes between healthy human individuals.

Specimen: naive CD8+ T cells sorted from blood. The rearrangement links TRBV19 to TRBJ2-7, with D unresolved. This clonotype was obtained from a man aged 18 to 29 in good health. Here the CDR3 reads CASSIGGSEQYF. Written as DNA, the CDR3 is TGTGCCAGTAGTATAGGGGGATCCGAGCAGTACTTC.